These 15 T cell receptor beta chains share one sample of origin, sequenced in a study of spatial heterogeneity in lung cancer. TCRdb redid the calling of the 5' RACE reads with MiXCR, one entry per CDR3 protein. The table has tens of thousands of distinct CDR3 sequences, approximately 12% seen once; the top ten hold over 40%. Time point of the sample: sample taken at primary tumor resection. Specimen: PBMCs, collected at surgery. The source is a male donor with early-stage non-small cell lung cancer.

The chain is built from TRBV29-1 and TRBJ2-2, with no clear D. This CDR3 has 14 residues. V lost 7 bases to trimming and J lost 0 bases, with 12 bases between them. The germline CDR1 and CDR2 sequences are SQVTM and ANQGSEA. CDR3 loop: CSALIEPNTGELFF. The CDR3 DNA follows: TGCAGCGCACTAATCGAGCCGAACACCGGGGAGCTGTTTTTT.

V usage is TRBV7-9 and J usage is TRBJ2-6; 9 bases are a match to TRBD2. The CDR3 covers 17 residues. Germline V gene sequence: CDR1 SEHNR, CDR2 FQNEAQ (reference sequence). V lost 5 bases, J lost 2 bases, and 7 bases stayed unmatched. As DNA, the CDR3 is TGTGCCAGCAGCGGACGGGCTAGCGGGACTGGGGCCAACGTCCTGACTTTC. This sequence encodes CASSGRASGTGANVLTF.

The chain carries TRBV11-2 and TRBJ2-1; D may be TRBD2 (6 bases). V was cut by 6 bases and J by 5 bases, with 14 bases left in between. Germline lookup yields CDR1 SGHAT and CDR2 FQNNGV. The CDR3 runs to 14 residues. In nucleotides, the CDR3 is TGTGCCAGCAGGGAGCGGGCAGCGAACAATGAGCAGTTCTTC. It encodes CASRERAANNEQFF.

This chain uses TRBV28 with TRBJ2-2, with D hard to call. Trimming took 6 bases from V and 1 from J, leaving 15 bases between them. This CDR3 is 16 amino acids long. Germline V lookup: CDR1 MDHEN, CDR2 SYDVKM. CDR3 sequence reads: CASRPGSARNTGELFF. The DNA for the CDR3 is TGTGCCAGCAGGCCAGGTTCAGCGCGGAACACCGGGGAGCTGTTTTTT.

This clonotype was seen only a few times. The chain joins TRBV20-1 to TRBJ2-7; no clear D gene. Between the trimmed V and J ends, which lost 5 bases and 2 bases, there was a span of 10 bases. The CDR3 consists of 12 residues. Germline CDR1 is DFQATT and CDR2 is SNEGSKA (reference sequence). CDR3 coding DNA: TGCAGTGCTCCGGGCCTAACCTACGAGCAGTACTTC. Protein product: CSAPGLTYEQYF.

The V gene is TRBV7-2, the J gene TRBJ1-1; D gene ambiguous. V dropped 2 bases and J dropped 6 bases, with 7 bases sitting between them. The length of the CDR3 is 12 residues. Per germline, CDR1 SGHTA and CDR2 FQGNSA. CDR3 sequence reads: CASSLQASEAFF. In nucleotides, the CDR3 is TGTGCCAGCAGCTTACAGGCCTCTGAAGCTTTCTTT. Full variable domain (missing parts from reference TRBV7-2 and TRBJ1-1): GAGVSQSPSNKVTEKGKDVELRCDPISGHTALYWYRQSLGQGLEFLIYFQGNSAPDKSGLPSDRFSAERTGGSVSTLTIQRTQQEDSAVYLCASSLQASEAFFGQGTRLTVV.

This clonotype turned up a few times. The chain recombines TRBV14 with TRBJ2-7; D ambiguous. Germline V gene sequence: CDR1 SGHDN, CDR2 FVKESK. V shed 0 bases and J shed 6 bases, with 9 bases lying between them. CDR3 length: 13 residues. DNA of the CDR3: TGTGCCAGCAGCCAAGATGAAGGGTTCGAGCAGTACTTC. It is translated as CASSQDEGFEQYF.

The rearrangement joins TRBV7-2 to TRBJ1-4; D is unresolved. The CDR3 sequence is 14 residues long. V lost 5 bases and J 0 bases, leaving 7 bases between the germline ends. Germline V gene sequence: CDR1 SGHTA, CDR2 FQGNSA. The CDR3 nucleotides read TGTGCCAGCAGCGTGGAAGCAACTAATGAAAAACTGTTTTTT. This gives the protein CASSVEATNEKLFF.

This clonotype was counted a few times. This rearrangement joins TRBV7-2 to TRBJ2-3, with 9 bases fitting TRBD1. The trim removed 5 bases at V and 4 bases at J, leaving 10 bases unmatched. Germline V gene data show CDR1 as SGHTA and CDR2 as FQGNSA. The CDR3 is 16 amino acids. The CDR3 sequence: CASSRTGTGSSDTQYF. CDR3 nucleotides: TGTGCCAGCAGCCGTACCGGGACAGGGAGTTCAGATACGCAGTATTTT.

The chain recombines TRBV5-1 with TRBJ1-6; no definite D call. This CDR3 region has 14 residues. Trimming removed 4 bases from V and 7 bases from J, with 12 bases in between. Per the germline V gene, CDR1 is SGHRS and CDR2 is YFSETQ. Written as DNA, the CDR3 is TGCGCCAGCAGCCTAGGACGGTTAAATTCACCCCTCCACTTT. Translated: CASSLGRLNSPLHF.

V and J are TRBV7-2 and TRBJ2-1, with 7 bases fitting TRBD2. After removal of 1 base from V and 4 bases from J, the junction contained 4 bases not matched to a gene. The germline gives CDR1 SGHTA, CDR2 FQGNSA. The CDR3 has 15 amino acids. The CDR3, as DNA: TGTGCCAGCAGCTTAGACCGGGGGGTATACAATGAGCAGTTCTTC. This sequence encodes CASSLDRGVYNEQFF.

V usage is TRBV7-9 and J usage is TRBJ2-2, with a tentative D call TRBD2 (5 bases). This CDR3 is built from 14 residues. Deletions cut 0 bases from V and 3 bases from J, with 5 bases between. Germline CDR1 and CDR2: SEHNR and FQNEAQ (reference sequence). The DNA for the CDR3 is TGTGCCAGCAGCTTAGCGCGGGACACCGGGGAGCTGTTTTTT. Protein: CASSLARDTGELFF.

This clonotype was seen a handful of times. The DNA of the CDR3 is TGTGCCAGCAGTTTATCGTACGGCGGGGAGCAGTACTTC. Translating it yields CASSLSYGGEQYF. V usage is TRBV27 and J usage is TRBJ2-7; weak D call: TRBD2 (5 bases). Trimming removed 0 bases from V and 7 bases from J, with 10 bases in between. Germline CDR1 MNHEY, CDR2 SMNVEV (reference sequence). This CDR3 is built from 13 residues.

This clonotype was detected only a few times. The chain carries TRBV18 and TRBJ1-1, with D uncertain. CDR3 length equals 13 residues. Germline V gene sequence: CDR1 KGHSH, CDR2 LQKENI. Trimming cost V 2 bases and J 4 bases, with 8 bases left between them. The CDR3 region is CASSPAEGTEAFF. The CDR3 coding sequence is TGTGCCAGCTCACCAGCTGAGGGCACTGAAGCTTTCTTT. Full variable domain (outside the CDR3, taken from reference TRBV18 and TRBJ1-1): NAGVMQNPRHLVRRRGQEARLRCSPMKGHSHVYWYRQLPEEGLKFMVYLQKENIIDESGMPKERFSAEFPKEGPSILRIQQVVRGDSAAYFCASSPAEGTEAFFGQGTRLTVV.

This chain links TRBV7-6 with TRBJ2-5, with 14 bases matching TRBD2. The V and J ends lost 7 bases and 13 bases, in that order; junction bases with no gene match: 14. Germline loops: CDR1 SGHVS, CDR2 FNYEAQ. The CDR3 runs 15 residues. The CDR3 DNA reads TGTGCCAGCAACCCGGGACTAGCGGGAGCCCCCTCTTTGTACTTC. Translating it yields CASNPGLAGAPSLYF.